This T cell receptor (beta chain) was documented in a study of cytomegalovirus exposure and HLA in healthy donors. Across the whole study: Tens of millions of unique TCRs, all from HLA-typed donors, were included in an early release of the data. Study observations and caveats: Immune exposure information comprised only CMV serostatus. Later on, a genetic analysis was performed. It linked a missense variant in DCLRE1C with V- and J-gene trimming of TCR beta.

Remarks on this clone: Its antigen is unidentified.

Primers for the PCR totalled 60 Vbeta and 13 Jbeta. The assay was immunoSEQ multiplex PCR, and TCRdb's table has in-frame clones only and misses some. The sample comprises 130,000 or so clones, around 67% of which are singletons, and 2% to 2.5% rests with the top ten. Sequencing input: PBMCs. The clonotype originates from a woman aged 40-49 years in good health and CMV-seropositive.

In nucleotides, the CDR3 is TGTGCCAGCAGCCCCCGACTAGCGGGATACAATGAGCAGTTCTTC. Protein: CASSPRLAGYNEQFF. The V call is TRBV9, the J call TRBJ2-1; 11 bases are shared with TRBD2. J gave up 4 bases and V 4 bases, and 4 bases lay outside the gene matches. This CDR3 is 15 amino acids long. From germline, CDR1 is SGDLS and CDR2 YYNGEE.